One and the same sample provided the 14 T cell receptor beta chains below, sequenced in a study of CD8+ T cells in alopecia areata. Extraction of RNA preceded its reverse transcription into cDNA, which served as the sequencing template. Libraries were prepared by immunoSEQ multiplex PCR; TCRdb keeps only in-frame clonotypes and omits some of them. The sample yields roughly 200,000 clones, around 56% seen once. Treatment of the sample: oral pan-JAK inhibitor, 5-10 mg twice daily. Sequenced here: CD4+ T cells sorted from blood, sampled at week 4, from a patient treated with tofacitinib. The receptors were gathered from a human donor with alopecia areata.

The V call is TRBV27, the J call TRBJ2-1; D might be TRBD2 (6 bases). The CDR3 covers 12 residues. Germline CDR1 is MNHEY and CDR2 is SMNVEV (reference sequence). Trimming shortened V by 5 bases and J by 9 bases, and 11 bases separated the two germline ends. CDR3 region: CASSRRGSEQFF. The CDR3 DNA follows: TGTGCCAGCAGTAGACGGGGGAGTGAGCAGTTCTTC.

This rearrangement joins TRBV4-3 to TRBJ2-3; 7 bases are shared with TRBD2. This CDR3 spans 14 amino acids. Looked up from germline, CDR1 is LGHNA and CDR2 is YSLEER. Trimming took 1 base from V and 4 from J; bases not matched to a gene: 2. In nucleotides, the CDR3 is TGCGCCAGCAGCCAAGTGGGGGGGGCAGATACGCAGTATTTT. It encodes CASSQVGGADTQYF.

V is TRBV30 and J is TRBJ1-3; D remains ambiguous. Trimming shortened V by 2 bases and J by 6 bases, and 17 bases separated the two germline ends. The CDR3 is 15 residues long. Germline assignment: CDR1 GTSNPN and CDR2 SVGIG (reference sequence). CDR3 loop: CAWSNSLWAVNTIYF. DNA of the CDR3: TGTGCCTGGAGTAACTCCCTCTGGGCGGTAAACACCATATATTTT. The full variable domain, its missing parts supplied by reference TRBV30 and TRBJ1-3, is SQTIHQWPATLVQPVGSPLSLECTVEGTSNPNLYWYRQAAGRGLQLLFYSVGIGQISSEVPQNLSASRPQDRQFILSSKKLLLSDSGFYLCAWSNSLWAVNTIYFGEGSWLTVV.

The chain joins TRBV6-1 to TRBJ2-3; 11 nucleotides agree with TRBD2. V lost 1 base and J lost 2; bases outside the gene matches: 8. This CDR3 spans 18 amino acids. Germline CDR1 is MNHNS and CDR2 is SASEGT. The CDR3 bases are TGTGCCAGCAGTGAAGGAAGGTCTAGCGGGGGGACCACAGATACGCAGTATTTT. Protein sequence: CASSEGRSSGGTTDTQYF.

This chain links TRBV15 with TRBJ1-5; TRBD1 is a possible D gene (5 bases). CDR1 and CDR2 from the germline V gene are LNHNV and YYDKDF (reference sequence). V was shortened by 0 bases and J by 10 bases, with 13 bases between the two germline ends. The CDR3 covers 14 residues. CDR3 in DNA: TGTGCCACCAGCAGAGATTCAGGGCCAGTACCCCAGCATTTT. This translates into CATSRDSGPVPQHF.

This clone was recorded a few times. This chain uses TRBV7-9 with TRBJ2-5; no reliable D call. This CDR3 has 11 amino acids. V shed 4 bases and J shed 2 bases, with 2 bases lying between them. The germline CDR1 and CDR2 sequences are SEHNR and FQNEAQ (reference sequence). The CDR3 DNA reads TGTGCCAGCAGCTGGCAAGAGACCCAGTACTTC. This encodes CASSWQETQYF.

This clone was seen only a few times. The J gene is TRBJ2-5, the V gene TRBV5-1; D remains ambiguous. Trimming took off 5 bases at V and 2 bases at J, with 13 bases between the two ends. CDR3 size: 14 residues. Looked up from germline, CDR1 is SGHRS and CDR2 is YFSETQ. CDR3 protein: CASRRNPSQETQYF. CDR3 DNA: TGCGCCAGCAGGCGGAACCCATCGCAAGAGACCCAGTACTTC.

The CDR3: CASSQDYRGFQHF. CDR3 coding DNA: TGCGCCAGCAGCCAAGATTATAGGGGATTCCAGCATTTT. The chain joins TRBV4-1 to TRBJ1-5; weak D call: TRBD1 (5 bases). Trimming removed 0 bases from V and 12 bases from J, with 12 bases in between. The CDR3 sequence is 13 residues long. From germline, CDR1 is MGHRA and CDR2 YSYEKL.

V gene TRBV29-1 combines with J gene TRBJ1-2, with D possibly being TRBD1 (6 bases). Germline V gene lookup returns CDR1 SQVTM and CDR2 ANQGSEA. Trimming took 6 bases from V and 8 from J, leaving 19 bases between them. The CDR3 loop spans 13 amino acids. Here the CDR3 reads CSVAFEGGRGYTF. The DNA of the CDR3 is TGCAGCGTAGCCTTTGAAGGGGGACGCGGCTACACCTTC. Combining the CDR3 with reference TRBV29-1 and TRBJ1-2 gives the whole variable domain SAVISQKPSRDICQRGTSLTIQCQVDSQVTMMFWYRQQPGQSLTLIATANQGSEATYESGFVIDKFPISRPNLTFSTLTVSNMSPEDSSIYLCSVAFEGGRGYTFGSGTRLTVV.

CDR3 amino acids: CASSPDRTYEQYF. The CDR3 coding sequence is TGTGCCAGCAGCCCCGACAGGACCTACGAGCAGTACTTC. V gene TRBV6-5 combines with J gene TRBJ2-7; TRBD1 is a possible D gene (6 bases). This CDR3 comprises 13 residues. V lost 6 bases, J lost 2 bases, and 11 bases lay in between. Per the germline V gene, CDR1 is MNHEY and CDR2 is SVGAGI.

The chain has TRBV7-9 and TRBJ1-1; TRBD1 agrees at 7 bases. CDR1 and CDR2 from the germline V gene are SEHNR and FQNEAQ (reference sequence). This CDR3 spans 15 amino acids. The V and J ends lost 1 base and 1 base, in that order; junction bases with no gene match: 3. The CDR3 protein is CASSLGAGGNTEAFF. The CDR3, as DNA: TGTGCCAGCAGCTTAGGGGCAGGGGGGAACACTGAAGCTTTCTTT. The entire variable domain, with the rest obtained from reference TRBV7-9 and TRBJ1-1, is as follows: DTGVSQNPRHKITKRGQNVTFRCDPISEHNRLYWYRQTLGQGPEFLTYFQNEAQLEKSRLLSDRFSAERPKGSFSTLEIQRTEQGDSAMYLCASSLGAGGNTEAFFGQGTRLTVV.

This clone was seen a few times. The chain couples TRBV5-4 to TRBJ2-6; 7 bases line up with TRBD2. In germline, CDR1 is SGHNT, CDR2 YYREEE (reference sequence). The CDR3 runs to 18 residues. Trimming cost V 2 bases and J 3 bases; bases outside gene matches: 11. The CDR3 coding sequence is TGTGCCAGCAGCTTTACGCGGGAGTCCGTATTTGGGGCCAACGTCCTGACTTTC. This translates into CASSFTRESVFGANVLTF.

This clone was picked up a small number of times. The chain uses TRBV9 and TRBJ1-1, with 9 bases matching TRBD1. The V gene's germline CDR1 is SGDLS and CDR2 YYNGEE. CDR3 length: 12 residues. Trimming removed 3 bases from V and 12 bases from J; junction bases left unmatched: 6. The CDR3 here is CASSAPGTGPFF. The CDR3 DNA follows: TGTGCCAGCAGCGCCCCCGGGACAGGGCCTTTCTTT.

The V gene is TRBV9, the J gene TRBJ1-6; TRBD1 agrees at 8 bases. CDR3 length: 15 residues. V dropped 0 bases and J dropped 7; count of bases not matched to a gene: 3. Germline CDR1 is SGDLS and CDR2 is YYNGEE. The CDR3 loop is CASSVEAGGNSPLHF. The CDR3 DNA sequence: TGTGCCAGCAGCGTAGAGGCAGGGGGCAATTCACCCCTCCACTTT.